This T cell receptor beta chain was sequenced during a study of regulatory T cells in long-lasting Graves disease. Study results and caveats: Favoring TRBV28, TRBJ1-2 and TRBJ2-5 was a feature seen in persistent disease.

Time point of the sample: persistent/refractory GD, antithyroid drugs over 5 years with positive TRAb. Scientists built the TCR library using RNA that was extracted from PBMCs. CDR3-region Arm-PCR and iRepertoire HTBI primers produced the TCR beta libraries. A single record per CDR3 protein comes from TCRdb applying MiXCR to the multiplex PCR reads. Of about 300,000 distinct CDR3 sequences in the sample, 22% were seen once. Deletions cut 5 bases from V and 11 bases from J, with 22 bases between. CDR3 length equals 14 residues. Germline V lookup: CDR1 MNHNS, CDR2 SASEGT. This clonotype was observed at least ten times. Antigen unknown.

This sample comprised peripheral blood mononuclear cells (PBMCs), obtained when the disease was refractory, from a patient treated with antithyroid drugs. This TCR came from a female donor with Graves disease. The chain uses TRBV6-1 and TRBJ2-7, with D perhaps being TRBD1 or TRBD2 (5 bases each). The chain's CDR3 is CASSRSGRRIGEYF. CDR3 sequence (DNA): TGTGCCAGCAGTCGTTCGGGACGCCGGATCGGGGAGTACTTC.